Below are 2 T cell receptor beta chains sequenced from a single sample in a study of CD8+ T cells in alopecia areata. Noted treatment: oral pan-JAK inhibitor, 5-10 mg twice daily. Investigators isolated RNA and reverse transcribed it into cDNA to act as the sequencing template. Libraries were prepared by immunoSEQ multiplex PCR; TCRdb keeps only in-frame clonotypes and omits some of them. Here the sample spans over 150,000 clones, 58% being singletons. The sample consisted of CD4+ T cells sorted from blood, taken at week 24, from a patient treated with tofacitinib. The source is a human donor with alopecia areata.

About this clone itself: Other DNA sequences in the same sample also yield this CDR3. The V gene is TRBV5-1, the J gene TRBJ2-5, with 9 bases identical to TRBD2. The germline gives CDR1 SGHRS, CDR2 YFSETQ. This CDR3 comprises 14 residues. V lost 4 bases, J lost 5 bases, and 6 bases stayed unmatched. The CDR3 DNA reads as TGCGCCAGCAGCACGGGACTAGCTGGGGAGACCCAGTACTTC. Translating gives CASSTGLAGETQYF.

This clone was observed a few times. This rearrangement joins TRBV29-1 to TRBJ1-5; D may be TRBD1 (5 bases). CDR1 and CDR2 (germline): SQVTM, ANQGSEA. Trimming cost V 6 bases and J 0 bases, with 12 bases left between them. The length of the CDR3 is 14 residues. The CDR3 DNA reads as TGCAGCGTCGCAAAGGGGAGTAGCAATCAGCCCCAGCATTTT. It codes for CSVAKGSSNQPQHF.